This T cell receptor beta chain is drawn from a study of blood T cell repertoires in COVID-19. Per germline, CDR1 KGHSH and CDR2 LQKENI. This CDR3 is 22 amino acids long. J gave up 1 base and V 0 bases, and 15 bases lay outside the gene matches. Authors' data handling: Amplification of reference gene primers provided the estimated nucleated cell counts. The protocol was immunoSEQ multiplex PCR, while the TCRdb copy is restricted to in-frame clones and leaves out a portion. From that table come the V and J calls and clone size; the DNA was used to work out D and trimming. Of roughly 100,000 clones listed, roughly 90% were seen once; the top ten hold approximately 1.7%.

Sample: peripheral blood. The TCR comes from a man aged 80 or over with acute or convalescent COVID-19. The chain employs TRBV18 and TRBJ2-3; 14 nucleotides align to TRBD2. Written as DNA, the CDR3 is TGTGCCAGCTCACCACCTTACGTGACTAGCGGGAGGGGAGAGGATGGCACAGATACGCAGTATTTT. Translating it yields CASSPPYVTSGRGEDGTDTQYF.